This is a list of T cell receptor beta chains from one sample in a study of T-cell reconstitution after alpha-beta-depleted transplantation in children. MiXCR was run by TCRdb on the PCR reads, yielding one entry per CDR3 protein. This repertoire shows some 390,000 distinct CDR3 sequences, over 20% found once; its top ten account for approximately 3.8%. Here the sequenced sample was PBMCs from the stem cell graft donor, taken from the stem cell graft. The source of these receptors is a human donor who donated a stem cell graft to a child with acute myeloid leukemia. The conserved cysteine and the conserved F or W are not part of the CDR3 here.

v_gene,j_gene,CDR3aa
TRBV12-3/TRBV12-4,TRBJ2-5,ASSPPPGGQETQY
TRBV27,TRBJ2-1,ASSFGGREQF
TRBV7-9,TRBJ2-7,ASSLSGQGAWEQY
TRBV20-1,TRBJ2-5,SARVLAGISFLETQY
TRBV12-3/TRBV12-4,TRBJ2-7,ASSLGAEWEQY
TRBV5-1,TRBJ2-7,ASSATGGGPYEQY
TRBV20-1,TRBJ1-4,SAGTGGRNEKLF
TRBV20-1,TRBJ1-1,SANRGSTEAF
TRBV28,TRBJ2-7,ASSFESSYEQY
TRBV12-3/TRBV12-4,TRBJ2-7,ASSLAGTYEQY
TRBV6-1,TRBJ2-5,ASAAGSLVTETQY
TRBV12-3/TRBV12-4,TRBJ2-1,ASRRQGASGRINEQF
TRBV29-1,TRBJ1-1,SVAPSPGAEAF
TRBV20-1,TRBJ1-6,SAETTNSPLH
TRBV20-1,TRBJ1-2,SADDLNYGYT
TRBV29-1,TRBJ2-3,SVAGASGGTGPDTQY
TRBV29-1,TRBJ2-1,SVSGGRLAESYNEQF
TRBV28,TRBJ2-7,ASRQAGSSYEQY